One T cell receptor (beta chain) is described in this entry. Trimming left V 2 bases short and J 5 bases short, with 17 bases between. The germline V gene has CDR1 SGHAT and CDR2 FQNNGV. This CDR3 spans 16 amino acids. In the original analysis: Estimates of nucleated cell counts were drawn from the amplification of reference gene primers. The method was immunoSEQ multiplex PCR; TCRdb's version includes in-frame clones alone and lacks a portion of them. The V and J calls and clone size are taken from that table; D and trimming were inferred from the DNA. The data contain tens of thousands of clones, roughly 88% of them singletons. The data are from a study of blood T cell repertoires in COVID-19.

The sequencing sample was made of peripheral blood. The clonotype was recovered from a man between 50 and 59 years old with active COVID-19. The chain carries TRBV11-2 and TRBJ2-3, with D perhaps matching TRBD2 (6 bases). DNA for the CDR3: TGTGCCAGCAGCTTAATATCTTCGGGGGTTCTAGATACGCAGTATTTT. Residues: CASSLISSGVLDTQYF.